The entry below gives a single T cell receptor (beta chain) sequence along with its context. This sample was taken from a study of blood T cell repertoires in COVID-19. This CDR3 is built from 14 residues. Germline lookup yields CDR1 KGHSH and CDR2 LQKENI. V was clipped by 3 bases and J by 6 bases, with 14 bases between them. Clones were sequenced by immunoSEQ multiplex PCR, and TCRdb holds only the in-frame ones, with some missing. The sample contains 300,000 to 400,000 clones, more than 75% of which appear only once. The chain links TRBV18 to TRBJ1-2; unclear D gene. Specimen: peripheral blood. The source of this sequence is a woman between 50 and 59 years old with COVID-19, enrolled during active disease. CDR3 nucleotide sequence: TGTGCCAGCTCACCGGGCATTCCGCTGGATGGCTACACCTTC. Translating gives CASSPGIPLDGYTF.